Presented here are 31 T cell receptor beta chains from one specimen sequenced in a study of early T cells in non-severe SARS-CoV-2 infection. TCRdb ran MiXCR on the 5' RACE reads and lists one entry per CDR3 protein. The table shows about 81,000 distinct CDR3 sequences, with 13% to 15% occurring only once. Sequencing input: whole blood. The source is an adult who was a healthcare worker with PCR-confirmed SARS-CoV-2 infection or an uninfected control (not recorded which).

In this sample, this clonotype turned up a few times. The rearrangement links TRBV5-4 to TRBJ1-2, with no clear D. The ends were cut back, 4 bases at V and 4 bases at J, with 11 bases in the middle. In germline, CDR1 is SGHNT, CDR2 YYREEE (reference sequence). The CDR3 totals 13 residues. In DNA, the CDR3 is TGTGCCAGCAGCCGGACGGGCCTCTATGGCTACACCTTC. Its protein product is CASSRTGLYGYTF.

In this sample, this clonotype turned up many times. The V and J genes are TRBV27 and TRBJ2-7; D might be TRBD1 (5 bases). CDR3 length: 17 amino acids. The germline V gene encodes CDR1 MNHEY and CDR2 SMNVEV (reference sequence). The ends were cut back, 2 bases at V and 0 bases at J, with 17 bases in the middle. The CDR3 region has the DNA TGTGCCAGCAGTTTAATCCCGCCAGGGTTGGGCTCCTACGAGCAGTACTTC. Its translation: CASSLIPPGLGSYEQYF.

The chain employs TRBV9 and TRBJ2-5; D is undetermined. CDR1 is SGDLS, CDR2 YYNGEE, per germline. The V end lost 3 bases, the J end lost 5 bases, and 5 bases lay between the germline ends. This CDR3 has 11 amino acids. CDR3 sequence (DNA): TGTGCCAGCAGCGGAGCGGAGACCCAGTACTTC. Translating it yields CASSGAETQYF.

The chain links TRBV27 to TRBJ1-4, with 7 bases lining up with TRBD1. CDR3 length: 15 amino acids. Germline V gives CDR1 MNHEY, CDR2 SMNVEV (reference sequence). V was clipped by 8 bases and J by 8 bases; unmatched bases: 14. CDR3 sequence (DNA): TGTGCCAGCGGGTACCACACAGGGGTGGCGGAAAAACTGTTTTTT. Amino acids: CASGYHTGVAEKLFF.

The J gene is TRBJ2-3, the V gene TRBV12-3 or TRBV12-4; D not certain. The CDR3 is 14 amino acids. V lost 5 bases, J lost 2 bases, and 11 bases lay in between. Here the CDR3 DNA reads TGTGCCAGCAGTAAGCCCCCCCACACAGATACGCAGTATTTT. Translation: CASSKPPHTDTQYF.

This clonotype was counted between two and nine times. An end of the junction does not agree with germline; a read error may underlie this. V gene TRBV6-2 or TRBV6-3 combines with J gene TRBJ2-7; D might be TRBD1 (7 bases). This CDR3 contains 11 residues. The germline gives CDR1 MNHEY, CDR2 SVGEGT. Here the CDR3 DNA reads TGTGCCAGCAGTCACGGGGGACAGCTAGACTTC. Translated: CASSHGGQLDF.

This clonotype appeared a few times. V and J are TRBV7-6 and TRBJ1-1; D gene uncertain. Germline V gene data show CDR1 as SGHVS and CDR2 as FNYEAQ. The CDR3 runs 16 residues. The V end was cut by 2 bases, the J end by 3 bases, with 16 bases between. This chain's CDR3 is CASSLLTPVQDTEAFF. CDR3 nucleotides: TGTGCCAGCAGCTTACTGACTCCTGTCCAAGACACTGAAGCTTTCTTT.

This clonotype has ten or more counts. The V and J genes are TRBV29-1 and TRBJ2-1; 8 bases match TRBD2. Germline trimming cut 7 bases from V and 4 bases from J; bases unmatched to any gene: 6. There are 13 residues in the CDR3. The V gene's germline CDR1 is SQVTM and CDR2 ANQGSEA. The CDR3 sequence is CSETSGIYNEQFF. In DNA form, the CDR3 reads TGCAGCGAAACTAGCGGTATTTACAATGAGCAGTTCTTC.

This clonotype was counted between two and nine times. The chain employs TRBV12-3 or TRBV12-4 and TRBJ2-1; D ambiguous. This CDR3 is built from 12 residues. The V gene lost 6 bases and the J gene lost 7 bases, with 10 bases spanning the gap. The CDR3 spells CASRSEQNEQFF. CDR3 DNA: TGTGCCAGCAGAAGTGAGCAGAATGAGCAGTTCTTC.

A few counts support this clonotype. This CDR3 reads CASHPASTGELFF. CDR3 coding DNA: TGTGCCAGCCACCCCGCATCCACCGGGGAGCTGTTTTTT. The chain links TRBV28 to TRBJ2-2; D is undetermined. V was clipped by 8 bases and J by 4 bases, with 11 bases between them. The CDR3 contains 13 residues. Per germline, CDR1 MDHEN and CDR2 SYDVKM.

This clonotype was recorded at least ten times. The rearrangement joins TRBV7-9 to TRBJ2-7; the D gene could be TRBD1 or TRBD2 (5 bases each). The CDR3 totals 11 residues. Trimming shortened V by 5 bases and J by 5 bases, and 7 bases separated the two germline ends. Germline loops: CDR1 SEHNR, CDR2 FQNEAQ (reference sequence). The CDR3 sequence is CASSRGDEQYF. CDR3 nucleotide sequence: TGTGCCAGCAGCCGAGGGGACGAGCAGTACTTC. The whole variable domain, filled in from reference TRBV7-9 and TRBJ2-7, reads DTGVSQNPRHKITKRGQNVTFRCDPISEHNRLYWYRQTLGQGPEFLTYFQNEAQLEKSRLLSDRFSAERPKGSFSTLEIQRTEQGDSAMYLCASSRGDEQYFGPGTRLTVT.

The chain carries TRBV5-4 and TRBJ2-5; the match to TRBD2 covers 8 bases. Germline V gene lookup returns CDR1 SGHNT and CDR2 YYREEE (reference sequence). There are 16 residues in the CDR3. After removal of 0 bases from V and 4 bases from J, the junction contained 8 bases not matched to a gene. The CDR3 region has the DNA TGTGCCAGCAGCTTGGGAGGAGGCGGGGGGCCAGAGACCCAGTACTTC. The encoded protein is CASSLGGGGGPETQYF.

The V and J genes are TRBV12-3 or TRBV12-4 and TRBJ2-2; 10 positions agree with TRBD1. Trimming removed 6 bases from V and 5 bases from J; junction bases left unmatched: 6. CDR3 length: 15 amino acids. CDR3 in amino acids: CASRGTGVYTGELFF. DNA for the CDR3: TGTGCCAGCAGGGGGACAGGGGTATATACCGGGGAGCTGTTTTTT.

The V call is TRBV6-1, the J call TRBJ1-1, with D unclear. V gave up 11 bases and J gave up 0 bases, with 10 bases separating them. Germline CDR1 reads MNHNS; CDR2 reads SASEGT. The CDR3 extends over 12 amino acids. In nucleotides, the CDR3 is TGTGCCGTCGGGGAGTTGAACACTGAAGCTTTCTTT. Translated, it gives CAVGELNTEAFF.

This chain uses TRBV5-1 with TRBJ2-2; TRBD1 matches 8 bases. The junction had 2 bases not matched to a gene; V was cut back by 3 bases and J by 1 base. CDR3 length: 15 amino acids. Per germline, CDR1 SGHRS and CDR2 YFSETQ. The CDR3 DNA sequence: TGCGCCAGCAGCTCGACAGGGGTGAACACCGGGGAGCTGTTTTTT. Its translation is CASSSTGVNTGELFF.

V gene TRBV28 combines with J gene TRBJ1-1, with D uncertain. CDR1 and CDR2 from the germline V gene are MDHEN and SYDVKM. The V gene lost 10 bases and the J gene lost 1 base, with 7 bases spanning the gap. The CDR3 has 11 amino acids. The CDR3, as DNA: TGTGCCACCAGAGAGAACACTGAAGCTTTCTTT. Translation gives CATRENTEAFF.

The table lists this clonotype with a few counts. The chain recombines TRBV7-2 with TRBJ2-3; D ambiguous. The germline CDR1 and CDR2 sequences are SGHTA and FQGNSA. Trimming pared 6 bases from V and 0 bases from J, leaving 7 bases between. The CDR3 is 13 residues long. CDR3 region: CASRATSTDTQYF. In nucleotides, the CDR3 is TGTGCCAGCAGGGCAACTAGCACAGATACGCAGTATTTT.

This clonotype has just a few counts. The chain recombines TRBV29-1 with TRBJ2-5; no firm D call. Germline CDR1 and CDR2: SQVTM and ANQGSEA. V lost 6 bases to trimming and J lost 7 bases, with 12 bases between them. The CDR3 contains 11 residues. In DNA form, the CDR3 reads TGCAGCGTCCGACGCCTGGGGACCCAGTACTTC. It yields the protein CSVRRLGTQYF.

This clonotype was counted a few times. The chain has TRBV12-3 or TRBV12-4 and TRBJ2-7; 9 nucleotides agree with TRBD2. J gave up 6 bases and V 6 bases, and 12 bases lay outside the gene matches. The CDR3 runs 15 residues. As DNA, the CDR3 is TGTGCCAGCAGCACCGCTAGCGGGGTACCTTCCGAGCAGTACTTC. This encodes CASSTASGVPSEQYF.

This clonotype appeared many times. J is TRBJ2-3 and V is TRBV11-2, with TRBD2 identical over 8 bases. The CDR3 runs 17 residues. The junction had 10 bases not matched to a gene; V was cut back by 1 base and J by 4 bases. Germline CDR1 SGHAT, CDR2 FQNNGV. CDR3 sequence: CASSLGVGGGGSDTQYF. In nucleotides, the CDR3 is TGTGCCAGCAGCTTAGGAGTTGGCGGCGGGGGGTCAGATACGCAGTATTTT.

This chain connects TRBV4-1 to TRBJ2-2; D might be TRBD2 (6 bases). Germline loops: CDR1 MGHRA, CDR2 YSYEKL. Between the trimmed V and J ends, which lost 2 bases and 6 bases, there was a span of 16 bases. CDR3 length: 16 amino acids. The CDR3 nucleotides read TGCGCCAGCAGCCAAATGCGGGGTAGCGTATCCGGGGAGCTGTTTTTT. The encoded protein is CASSQMRGSVSGELFF.

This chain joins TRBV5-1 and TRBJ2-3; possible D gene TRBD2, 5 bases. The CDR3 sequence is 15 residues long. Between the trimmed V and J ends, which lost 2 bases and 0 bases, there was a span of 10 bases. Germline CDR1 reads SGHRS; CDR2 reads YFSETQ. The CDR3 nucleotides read TGCGCCAGCAGCTTAGCGGTGCCCAGCACAGATACGCAGTATTTT. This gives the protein CASSLAVPSTDTQYF. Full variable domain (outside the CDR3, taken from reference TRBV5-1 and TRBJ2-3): KAGVTQTPRYLIKTRGQQVTLSCSPISGHRSVSWYQQTPGQGLQFLFEYFSETQRNKGNFPGRFSGRQFSNSRSEMNVSTLELGDSALYLCASSLAVPSTDTQYFGPGTRLTVL.

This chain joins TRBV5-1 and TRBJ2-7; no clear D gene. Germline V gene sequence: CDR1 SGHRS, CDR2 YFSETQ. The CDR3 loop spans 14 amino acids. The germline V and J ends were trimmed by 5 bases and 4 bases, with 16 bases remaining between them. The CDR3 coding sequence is TGCGCCAGCAGATTAGCAGACGGCCTTTACGAGCAGTACTTC. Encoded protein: CASRLADGLYEQYF.

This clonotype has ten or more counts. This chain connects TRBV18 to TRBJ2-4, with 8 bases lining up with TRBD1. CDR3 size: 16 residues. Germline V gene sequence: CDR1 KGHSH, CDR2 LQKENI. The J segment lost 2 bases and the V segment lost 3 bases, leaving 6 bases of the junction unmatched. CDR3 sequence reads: CASSPGQGRPKNIQYF. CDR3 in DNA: TGTGCCAGCTCACCCGGACAGGGCCGACCCAAAAACATTCAGTACTTC.

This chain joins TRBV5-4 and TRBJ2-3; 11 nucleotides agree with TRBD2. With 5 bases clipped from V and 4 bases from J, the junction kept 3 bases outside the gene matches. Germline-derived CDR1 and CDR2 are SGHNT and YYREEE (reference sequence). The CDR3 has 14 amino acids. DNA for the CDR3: TGTGCCAGCAGACTAGCGGGGGCGGCAGATACGCAGTATTTT. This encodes CASRLAGAADTQYF.

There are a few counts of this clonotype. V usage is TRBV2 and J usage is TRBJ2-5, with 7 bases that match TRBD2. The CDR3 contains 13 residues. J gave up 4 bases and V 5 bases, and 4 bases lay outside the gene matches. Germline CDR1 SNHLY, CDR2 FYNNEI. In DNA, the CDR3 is TGTGCCAGCAGTCTTGGGAGGGCAGAGACCCAGTACTTC. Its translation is CASSLGRAETQYF.

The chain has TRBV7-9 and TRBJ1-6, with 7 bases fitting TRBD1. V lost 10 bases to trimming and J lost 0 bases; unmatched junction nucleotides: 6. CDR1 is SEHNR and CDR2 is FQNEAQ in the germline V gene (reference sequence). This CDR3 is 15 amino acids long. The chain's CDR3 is CATEQGSSYNSPLHF. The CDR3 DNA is TGTGCCACGGAACAGGGGAGCTCCTATAATTCACCCCTCCACTTT.

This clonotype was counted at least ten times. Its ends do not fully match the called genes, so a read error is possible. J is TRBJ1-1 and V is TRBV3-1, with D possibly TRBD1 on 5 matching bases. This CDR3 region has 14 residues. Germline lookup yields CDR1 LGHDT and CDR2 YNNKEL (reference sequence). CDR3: CASSQTDRNSEAFF. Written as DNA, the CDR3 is TGTGCCAGCAGTCAAACCGACAGAAACAGTGAAGCTTTCTTT.

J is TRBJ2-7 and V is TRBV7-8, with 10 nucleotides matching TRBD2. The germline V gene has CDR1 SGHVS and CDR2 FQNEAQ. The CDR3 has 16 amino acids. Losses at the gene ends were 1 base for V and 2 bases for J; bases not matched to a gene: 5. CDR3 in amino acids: CASSLGWLAGAYEQYF. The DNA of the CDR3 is TGTGCCAGCAGCTTAGGGTGGCTAGCGGGGGCCTACGAGCAGTACTTC.

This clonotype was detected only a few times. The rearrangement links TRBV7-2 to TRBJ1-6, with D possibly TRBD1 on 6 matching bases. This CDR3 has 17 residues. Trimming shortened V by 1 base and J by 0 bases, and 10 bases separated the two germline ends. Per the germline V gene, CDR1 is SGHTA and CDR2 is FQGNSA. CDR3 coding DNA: TGTGCCAGCAGCTTAGATCAGGGGAGCTCCTATAATTCACCCCTCCACTTT. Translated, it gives CASSLDQGSSYNSPLHF.

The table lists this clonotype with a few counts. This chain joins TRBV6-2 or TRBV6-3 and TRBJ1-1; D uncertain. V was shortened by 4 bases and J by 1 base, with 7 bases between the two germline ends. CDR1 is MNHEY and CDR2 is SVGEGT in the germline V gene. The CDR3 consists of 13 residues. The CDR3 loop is CASSFVENTEAFF. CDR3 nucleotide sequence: TGTGCCAGCAGTTTCGTGGAGAACACTGAAGCTTTCTTT.